A selection of T cell receptor beta chains follows, all from one sample in a study of cytotoxic CD8 clonotypes in ibrutinib-treated CLL. Profiling relied on immunoSEQ multiplex PCR, and the TCRdb table lists in-frame clones only, not all of them. The sample consists of more than 70,000 clones, roughly 80% of them appearing once. The material sequenced was PBMCs, taken after 12 months of ibrutinib treatment. These receptors all come from a human donor with chronic lymphocytic leukemia. The CDR3 runs from the conserved cysteine through the conserved F or W. The D gene is left open where the match is weak. Some rows mark clone size as missing; the rest say once, few, many or name a class of expanded clone.

DNA: TGTGCCAGCAGCTTGGACTCTAATGAAAAACTGTTTTTT
CDR3: CASSLDSNEKLFF
V: TRBV11-2
D: NA
J: TRBJ1-4
size: many
length: 13

DNA: TGTGCCAGCAGCCTGAGGGCGACGGGGGATAATTCACCCCTCCACTTT
CDR3: CASSLRATGDNSPLHF
V: TRBV7-2
D: NA
J: TRBJ1-6
size: once
length: 16

DNA: TGTGCCAGCAGCTTAGGGGGGACCCCCGAGGGCGGCTACACCTTC
CDR3: CASSLGGTPEGGYTF
V: TRBV7-6
D: NA
J: TRBJ1-2
size: NA
length: 15

DNA: TGTGCCAGCAGCTCAGGAGACTATGGCTACACCTTC
CDR3: CASSSGDYGYTF
V: TRBV28
D: NA
J: TRBJ1-2
size: NA
length: 12

DNA: TGTGCCAGCAGCCACCTTTTGACAGATGAAAAACTGTTTTTT
CDR3: CASSHLLTDEKLFF
V: TRBV14
D: NA
J: TRBJ1-4
size: NA
length: 14

DNA: TGTGCCAGCAGTACCCCGGGAGGGAGGGGCACTGAAGCTTTCTTT
CDR3: CASSTPGGRGTEAFF
V: TRBV28
D: NA
J: TRBJ1-1
size: NA
length: 15

DNA: TGTGCCAGCAGTTACCTCGGTGGCTACACCTTC
CDR3: CASSYLGGYTF
V: TRBV6-6
D: NA
J: TRBJ1-2
size: NA
length: 11

DNA: TGTGCCAGCAGCTTAGGGGACAGGCTCAATCAGCCCCAGCATTTT
CDR3: CASSLGDRLNQPQHF
V: TRBV7-2
D: TRBD1
J: TRBJ1-5
size: NA
length: 15

DNA: TGTGCCAGCAGCCCCCAGGGTTACGGAAACACCATATATTTT
CDR3: CASSPQGYGNTIYF
V: TRBV6-1
D: NA
J: TRBJ1-3
size: NA
length: 14

DNA: TGTGCCAGCAGTGAGGGGGGACAGGGACTTCAGCCCCAGCATTTT
CDR3: CASSEGGQGLQPQHF
V: TRBV2
D: TRBD1
J: TRBJ1-5
size: NA
length: 15

DNA: TGTGCCAGCAGCCCGCCCCGGACAGGCCTAGAGACCCAGTACTTC
CDR3: CASSPPRTGLETQYF
V: TRBV11-2
D: TRBD1
J: TRBJ2-5
size: NA
length: 15

DNA: TGTGCCAGCTCACTCCACGGCCCCGGGGGGCCGGCAGATACGCAGTATTTT
CDR3: CASSLHGPGGPADTQYF
V: TRBV18
D: NA
J: TRBJ2-3
size: NA
length: 17

DNA: TGTGCCAGCAGCTTTGGGCAGGGACCCTACTACGAGCAGTACTTC
CDR3: CASSFGQGPYYEQYF
V: TRBV7-8
D: NA
J: TRBJ2-7
size: NA
length: 15

DNA: TGTGCCAGCGGTAGGCTCAATCAGCTCCAGCATTTT
CDR3: CASGRLNQLQHF
V: TRBV9
D: NA
J: TRBJ1-5
size: NA
length: 12

DNA: TGTGCCAGCAGCCAAGCGTGGGCGGGAGGGCCCCCCGAGCAGTACTTC
CDR3: CASSQAWAGGPPEQYF
V: TRBV4-2
D: TRBD2
J: TRBJ2-7
size: once
length: 16

DNA: TGCGCCAGCAGCTTGGGGCAGGAGCCCCTCACAGATACGCAGTATTTT
CDR3: CASSLGQEPLTDTQYF
V: TRBV5-1
D: NA
J: TRBJ2-3
size: NA
length: 16

DNA: TGTGCCAGCAGCTTAAGCCCCGTCCGGGACGGGAATTCACCCCTCCACTTT
CDR3: CASSLSPVRDGNSPLHF
V: TRBV7-9
D: NA
J: TRBJ1-6
size: NA
length: 17

DNA: TGTGCCAGCCGAGGTCCGGGTAGGCCCGAGCAGTACTTC
CDR3: CASRGPGRPEQYF
V: TRBV7-9
D: NA
J: TRBJ2-7
size: NA
length: 13

DNA: TGTGCCAGCACCCCGGGGGGGCTGGCCACTGAAGCTTTCTTT
CDR3: CASTPGGLATEAFF
V: TRBV28
D: NA
J: TRBJ1-1
size: NA
length: 14

DNA: TGTGCCAGCTCACCACGGTCCACTAATGAAAAACTGTTTTTT
CDR3: CASSPRSTNEKLFF
V: TRBV18
D: NA
J: TRBJ1-4
size: NA
length: 14

DNA: TGTGCCATCAGTGAGAGGCACGGCAATCAGCCCCAGCATTTT
CDR3: CAISERHGNQPQHF
V: TRBV10-3
D: NA
J: TRBJ1-5
size: NA
length: 14

DNA: TGTGCCAGCAGCTTAGCCGACTCGTCCGGCACAGATACGCAGTATTTT
CDR3: CASSLADSSGTDTQYF
V: TRBV11-1
D: NA
J: TRBJ2-3
size: medium-sized
length: 16